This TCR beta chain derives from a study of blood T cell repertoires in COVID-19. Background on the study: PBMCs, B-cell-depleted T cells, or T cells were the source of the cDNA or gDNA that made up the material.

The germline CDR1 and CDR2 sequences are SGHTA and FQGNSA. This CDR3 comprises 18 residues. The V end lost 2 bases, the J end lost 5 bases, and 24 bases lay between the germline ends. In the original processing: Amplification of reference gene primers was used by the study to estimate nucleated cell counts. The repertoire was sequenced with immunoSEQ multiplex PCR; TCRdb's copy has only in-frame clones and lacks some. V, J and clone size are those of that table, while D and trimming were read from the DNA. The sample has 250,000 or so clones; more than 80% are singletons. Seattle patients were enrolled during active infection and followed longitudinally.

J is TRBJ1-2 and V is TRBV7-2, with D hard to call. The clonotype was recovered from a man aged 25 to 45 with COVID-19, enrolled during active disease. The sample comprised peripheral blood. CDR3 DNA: TGTGCCAGCAGCTTAACATCCCGGGAGCTCCAATTAGCTTATGGCTACACCTTC. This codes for CASSLTSRELQLAYGYTF.